This T cell receptor beta chain was captured by sequencing in a study of blood T cells in healthy people across ages. The CDR3 sequence is 15 residues long. Germline-derived CDR1 and CDR2 are ENHRY and SYGVKD. V lost 2 bases and J lost 4, with 13 bases in between. The authors ran a second PCR of roughly 6 to 12 cycles using a sample-barcoded 5' primer and a J-beta primer mix. TCRdb used MiXCR to reprocess the 5' RACE reads, holding one entry per CDR3 protein. This table has about 1,400,000 distinct CDR3 sequences, about 40% appearing once. The TCR comes from a woman aged 18 to 35 in good health. The chain uses TRBV10-3 and TRBJ2-3; weak D call: TRBD2 (7 bases). Source material: blood. The CDR3 DNA reads TGTGCCATCAGTGAGGGGGGGGCAACCTCAGATACGCAGTATTTT. Amino acid sequence: CAISEGGATSDTQYF.